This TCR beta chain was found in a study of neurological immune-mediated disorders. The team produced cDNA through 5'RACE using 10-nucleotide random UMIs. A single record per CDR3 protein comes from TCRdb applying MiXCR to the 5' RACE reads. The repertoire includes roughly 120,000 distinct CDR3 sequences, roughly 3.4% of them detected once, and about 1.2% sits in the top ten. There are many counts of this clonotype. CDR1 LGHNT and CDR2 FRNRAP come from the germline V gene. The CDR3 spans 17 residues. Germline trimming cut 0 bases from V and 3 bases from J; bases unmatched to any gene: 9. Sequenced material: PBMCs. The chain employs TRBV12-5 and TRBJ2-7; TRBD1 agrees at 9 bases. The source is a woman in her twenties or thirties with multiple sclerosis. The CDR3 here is CASGLVLGQGLFYEQYF. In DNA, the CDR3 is TGTGCTAGTGGTTTGGTTCTGGGACAGGGTCTTTTCTACGAGCAGTACTTC.